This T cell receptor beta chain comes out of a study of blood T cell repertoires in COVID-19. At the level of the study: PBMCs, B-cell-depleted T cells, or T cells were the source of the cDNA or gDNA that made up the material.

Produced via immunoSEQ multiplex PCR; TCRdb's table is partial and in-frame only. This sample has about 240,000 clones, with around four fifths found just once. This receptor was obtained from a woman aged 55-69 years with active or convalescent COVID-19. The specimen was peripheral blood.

The DNA of the CDR3 is TGTGCCAGCGGGACAGGGCGGTACAATGAGCAGTTCTTC. The encoded protein is CASGTGRYNEQFF. The rearrangement joins TRBV7-6 to TRBJ2-1; 9 bases align to TRBD1. J gave up 4 bases and V 8 bases, and 3 bases lay outside the gene matches. Germline assignment: CDR1 SGHVS and CDR2 FNYEAQ. The CDR3 extends over 13 amino acids. Combining the CDR3 with reference TRBV7-6 and TRBJ2-1 gives the whole variable domain GAGVSQSPRYKVTKRGQDVALRCDPISGHVSLYWYRQALGQGPEFLTYFNYEAQQDKSGLPNDRFSAERPEGSISTLTIQRTEQRDSAMYRCASGTGRYNEQFFGPGTRLTVL.